The present T cell receptor beta chain was sequenced within a study of T cell responses to AZD1222 COVID-19 vaccine. Study-wide context: Researchers grouped second doses given at about 4 or about 12 weeks into one pool. Study-level findings and limits: Clonal diversity was possibly underestimated, and the donors were mostly white British, with more females. Targets within unmutated variant regions were reportedly found for nearly half of spike-specific TCRs.

With respect to this clone: What it recognizes is unknown.

V was trimmed by 1 base and J by 7 bases, leaving 14 bases between them. CDR1 and CDR2 (germline): GTSNPN, SVGIG (reference sequence). There are 15 residues in the CDR3. Generated by immunoSEQ multiplex PCR, the TCRdb table keeps only in-frame clones and is missing some. The table lists 100,000 or so clones, roughly 91% of them singletons, with around 9.1% in the top ten. Material: peripheral blood, obtained on day 0 of AZD1222 vaccination. V usage is TRBV30 and J usage is TRBJ1-6; possibly TRBD1 for D (5 bases). The sequence derives from an adult in good health. The CDR3 DNA reads as TGTGCCTGGAGTGGAGGGACGCGGCTAAATTCACCCCTCCACTTT. This sequence encodes CAWSGGTRLNSPLHF.